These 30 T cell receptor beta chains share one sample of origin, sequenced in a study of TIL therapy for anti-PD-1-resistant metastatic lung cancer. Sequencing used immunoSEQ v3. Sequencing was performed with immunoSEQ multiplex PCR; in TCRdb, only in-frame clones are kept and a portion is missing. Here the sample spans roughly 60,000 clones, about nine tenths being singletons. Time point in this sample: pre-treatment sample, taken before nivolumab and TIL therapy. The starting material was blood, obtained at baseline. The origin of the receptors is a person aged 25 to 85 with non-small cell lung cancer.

CDR3 sequence: CASGGYGYTF. The CDR3 DNA sequence: TGTGCCAGCGGCGGTTATGGCTACACCTTC. The chain is built from TRBV9 and TRBJ1-2; no clear D. V dropped 7 bases and J dropped 5 bases, with 6 bases sitting between them. Germline CDR1 is SGDLS and CDR2 is YYNGEE. This CDR3 spans 10 amino acids. Looking up the rest from reference TRBV9 and TRBJ1-2 gives the full variable domain: DSGVTQTPKHLITATGQRVTLRCSPRSGDLSVYWYQQSLDQGLQFLIQYYNGEERAKGNILERFSAQQFPDLHSELNLSSLELGDSALYFCASGGYGYTFGSGTRLTVV.

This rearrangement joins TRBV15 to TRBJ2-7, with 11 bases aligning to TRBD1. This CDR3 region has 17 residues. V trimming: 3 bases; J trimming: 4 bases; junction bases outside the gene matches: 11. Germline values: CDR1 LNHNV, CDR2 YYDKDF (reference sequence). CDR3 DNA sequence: TGTGCCACCAGCAGGGAGACGTCCGGGACAGGGGGGTACGAGCAGTACTTC. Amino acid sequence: CATSRETSGTGGYEQYF.

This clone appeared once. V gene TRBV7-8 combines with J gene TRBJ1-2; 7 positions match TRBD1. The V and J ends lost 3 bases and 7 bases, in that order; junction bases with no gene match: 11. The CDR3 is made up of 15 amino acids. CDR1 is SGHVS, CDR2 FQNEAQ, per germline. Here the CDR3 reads CASSFPQGEVGGYTF. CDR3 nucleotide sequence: TGTGCCAGCAGCTTCCCTCAGGGGGAAGTGGGTGGCTACACCTTC.

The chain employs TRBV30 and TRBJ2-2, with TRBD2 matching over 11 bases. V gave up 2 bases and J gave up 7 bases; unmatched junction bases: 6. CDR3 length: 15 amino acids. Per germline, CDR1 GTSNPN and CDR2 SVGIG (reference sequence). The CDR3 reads CAWSFSGGVSGELFF. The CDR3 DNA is TGTGCCTGGAGTTTTAGCGGGGGGGTTAGCGGGGAGCTGTTTTTT.

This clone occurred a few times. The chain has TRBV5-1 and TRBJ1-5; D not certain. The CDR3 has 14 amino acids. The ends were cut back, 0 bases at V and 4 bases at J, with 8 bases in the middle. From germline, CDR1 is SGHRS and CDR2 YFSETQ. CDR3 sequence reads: CASSLESRNQPQHF. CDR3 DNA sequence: TGCGCCAGCAGCTTGGAGTCGCGGAATCAGCCCCAGCATTTT.

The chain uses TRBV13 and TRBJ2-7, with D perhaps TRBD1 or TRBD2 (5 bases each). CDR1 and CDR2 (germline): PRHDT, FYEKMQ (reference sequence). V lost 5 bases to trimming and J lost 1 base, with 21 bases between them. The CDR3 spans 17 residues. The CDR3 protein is CASSPRGIGTYSYEQYF. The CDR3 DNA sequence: TGTGCCAGCAGCCCTAGAGGAATCGGGACCTATTCCTACGAGCAGTACTTC.

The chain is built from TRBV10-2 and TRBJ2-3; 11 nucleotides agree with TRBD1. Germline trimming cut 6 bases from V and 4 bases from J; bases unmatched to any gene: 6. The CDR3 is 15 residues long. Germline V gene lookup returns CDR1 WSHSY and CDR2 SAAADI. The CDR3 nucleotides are TGCGCCAGCAGAGAAGGACAGGGGGCATCAGATACGCAGTATTTT. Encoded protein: CASREGQGASDTQYF.

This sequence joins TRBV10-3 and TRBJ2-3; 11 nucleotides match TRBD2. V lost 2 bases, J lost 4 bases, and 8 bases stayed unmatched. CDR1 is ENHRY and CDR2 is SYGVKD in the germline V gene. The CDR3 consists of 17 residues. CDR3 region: CAISEGSGGAEADTQYF. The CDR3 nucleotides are TGTGCCATCAGTGAGGGTAGCGGGGGGGCGGAGGCAGATACGCAGTATTTT.

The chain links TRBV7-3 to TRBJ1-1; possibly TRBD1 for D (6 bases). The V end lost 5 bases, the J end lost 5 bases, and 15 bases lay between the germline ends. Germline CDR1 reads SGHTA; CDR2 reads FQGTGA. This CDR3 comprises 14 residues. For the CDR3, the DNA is TGTGCCAGCAGCCCACAGGGCACGGGGACTGAAGCTTTCTTT. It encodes CASSPQGTGTEAFF.

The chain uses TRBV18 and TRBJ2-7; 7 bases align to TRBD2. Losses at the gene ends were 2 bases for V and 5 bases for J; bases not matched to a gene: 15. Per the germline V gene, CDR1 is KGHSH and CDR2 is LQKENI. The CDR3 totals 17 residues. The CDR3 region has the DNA TGTGCCAGCTCACCATTGGTCGGGGCGGGAGTTGACGACGAGCAGTACTTC. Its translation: CASSPLVGAGVDDEQYF.

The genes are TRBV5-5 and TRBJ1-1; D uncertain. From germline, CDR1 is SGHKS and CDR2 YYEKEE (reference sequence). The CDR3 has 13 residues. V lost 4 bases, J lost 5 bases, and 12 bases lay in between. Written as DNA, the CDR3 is TGTGCCAGCAGCCTAATGATTGATACTGAAGCTTTCTTT. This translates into CASSLMIDTEAFF.

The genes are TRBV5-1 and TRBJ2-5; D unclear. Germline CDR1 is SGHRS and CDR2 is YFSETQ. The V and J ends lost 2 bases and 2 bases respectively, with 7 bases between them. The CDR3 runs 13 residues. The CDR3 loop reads CASSFGIQETQYF. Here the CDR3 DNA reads TGCGCCAGCAGCTTTGGGATTCAAGAGACCCAGTACTTC.

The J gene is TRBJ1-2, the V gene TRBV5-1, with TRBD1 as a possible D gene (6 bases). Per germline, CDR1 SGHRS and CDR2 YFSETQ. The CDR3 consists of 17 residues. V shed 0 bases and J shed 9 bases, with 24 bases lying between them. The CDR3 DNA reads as TGCGCCAGCAGCTTGGCCTATTTAACAGGGCCAGGACAGAGCTACACCTTC. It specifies CASSLAYLTGPGQSYTF.

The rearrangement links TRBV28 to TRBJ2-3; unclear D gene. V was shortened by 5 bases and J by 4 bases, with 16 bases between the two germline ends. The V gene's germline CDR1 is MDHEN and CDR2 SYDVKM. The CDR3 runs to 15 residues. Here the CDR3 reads CASSLTVPIPDTQYF. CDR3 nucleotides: TGTGCCAGCAGTCTCACCGTCCCAATCCCAGATACGCAGTATTTT.

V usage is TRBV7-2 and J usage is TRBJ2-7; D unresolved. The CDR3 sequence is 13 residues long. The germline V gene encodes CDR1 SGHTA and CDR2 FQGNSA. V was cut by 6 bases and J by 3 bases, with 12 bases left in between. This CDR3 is CASRLPASYEQYF. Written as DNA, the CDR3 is TGTGCCAGCAGGCTTCCGGCTAGCTACGAGCAGTACTTC. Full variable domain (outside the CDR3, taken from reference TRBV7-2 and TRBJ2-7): GAGVSQSPSNKVTEKGKDVELRCDPISGHTALYWYRQSLGQGLEFLIYFQGNSAPDKSGLPSDRFSAERTGGSVSTLTIQRTQQEDSAVYLCASRLPASYEQYFGPGTRLTVT.

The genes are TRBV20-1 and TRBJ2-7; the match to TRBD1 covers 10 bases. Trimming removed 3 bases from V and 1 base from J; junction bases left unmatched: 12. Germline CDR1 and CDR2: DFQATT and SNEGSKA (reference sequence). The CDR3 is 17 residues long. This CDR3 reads CSASPSGDRGQSYEQYF. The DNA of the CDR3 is TGCAGTGCTAGTCCCTCCGGAGACAGGGGGCAGTCCTACGAGCAGTACTTC.

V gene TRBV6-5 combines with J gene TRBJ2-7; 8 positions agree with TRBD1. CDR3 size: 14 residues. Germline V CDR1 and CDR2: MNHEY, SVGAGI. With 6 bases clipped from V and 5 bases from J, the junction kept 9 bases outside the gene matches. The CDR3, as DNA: TGTGCCAGCAGGCAGGGGGCGCATCCTAACGAGCAGTACTTC. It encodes CASRQGAHPNEQYF.

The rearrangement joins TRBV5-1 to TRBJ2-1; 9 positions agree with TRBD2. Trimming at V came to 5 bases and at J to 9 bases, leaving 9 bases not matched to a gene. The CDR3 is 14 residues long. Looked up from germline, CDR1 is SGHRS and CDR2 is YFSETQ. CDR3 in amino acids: CASRGSLAGTEQFF. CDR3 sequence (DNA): TGCGCCAGCAGAGGTTCCCTAGCGGGGACTGAGCAGTTCTTC.

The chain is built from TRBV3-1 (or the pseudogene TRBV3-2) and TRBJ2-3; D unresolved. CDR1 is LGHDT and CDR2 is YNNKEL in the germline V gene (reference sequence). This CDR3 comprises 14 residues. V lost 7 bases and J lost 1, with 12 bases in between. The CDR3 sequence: CASKIDARTDTQYF. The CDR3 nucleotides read TGTGCCAGCAAAATCGACGCCCGCACAGATACGCAGTATTTT.

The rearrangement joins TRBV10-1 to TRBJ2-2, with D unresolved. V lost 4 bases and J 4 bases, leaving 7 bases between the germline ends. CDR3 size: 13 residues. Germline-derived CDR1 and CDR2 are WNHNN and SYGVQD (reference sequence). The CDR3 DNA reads TGCGCCAGCAGTGGGGCCACCACCGGGGAGCTGTTTTTT. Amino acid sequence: CASSGATTGELFF.

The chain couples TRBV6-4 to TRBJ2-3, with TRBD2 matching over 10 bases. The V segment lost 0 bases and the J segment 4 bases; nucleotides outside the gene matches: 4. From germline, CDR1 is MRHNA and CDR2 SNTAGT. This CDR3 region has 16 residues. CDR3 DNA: TGTGCCAGCAGTGACTCGAACAGCGGGGGGGCAGATACGCAGTATTTT. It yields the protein CASSDSNSGGADTQYF.

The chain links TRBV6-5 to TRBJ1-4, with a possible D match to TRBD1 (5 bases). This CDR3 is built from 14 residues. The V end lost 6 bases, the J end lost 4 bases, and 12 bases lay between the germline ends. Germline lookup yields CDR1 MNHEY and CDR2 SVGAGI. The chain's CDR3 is CASRGGALNEKLFF. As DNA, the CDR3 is TGTGCCAGCAGGGGAGGGGCCCTTAATGAAAAACTGTTTTTT.

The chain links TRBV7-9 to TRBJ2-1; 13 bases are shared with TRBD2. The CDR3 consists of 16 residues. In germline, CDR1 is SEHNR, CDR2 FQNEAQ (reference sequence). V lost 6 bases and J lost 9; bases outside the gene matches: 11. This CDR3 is CASSFIPGLAGFEQFF. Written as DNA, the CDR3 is TGTGCCAGCAGTTTTATTCCGGGACTAGCGGGATTTGAGCAGTTCTTC.

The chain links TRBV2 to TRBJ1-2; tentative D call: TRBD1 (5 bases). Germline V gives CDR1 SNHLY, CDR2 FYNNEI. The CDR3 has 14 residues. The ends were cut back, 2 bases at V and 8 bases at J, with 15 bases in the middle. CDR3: CASSESRVMSGYTF. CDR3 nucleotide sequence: TGTGCCAGCAGTGAAAGCAGGGTCATGTCGGGCTACACCTTC.

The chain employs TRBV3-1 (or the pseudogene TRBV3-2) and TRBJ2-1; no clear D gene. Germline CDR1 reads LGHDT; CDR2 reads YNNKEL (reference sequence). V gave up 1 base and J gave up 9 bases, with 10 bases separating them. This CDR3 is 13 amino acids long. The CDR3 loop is CASSQATRAEQFF. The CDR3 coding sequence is TGTGCCAGCAGCCAAGCGACCCGTGCTGAGCAGTTCTTC.

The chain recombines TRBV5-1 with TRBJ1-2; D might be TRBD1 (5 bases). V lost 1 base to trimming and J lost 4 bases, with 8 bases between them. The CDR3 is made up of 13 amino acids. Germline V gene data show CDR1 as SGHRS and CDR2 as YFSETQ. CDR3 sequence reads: CASSLSTGYGYTF. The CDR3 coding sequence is TGCGCCAGCAGCTTGAGCACAGGCTATGGCTACACCTTC.

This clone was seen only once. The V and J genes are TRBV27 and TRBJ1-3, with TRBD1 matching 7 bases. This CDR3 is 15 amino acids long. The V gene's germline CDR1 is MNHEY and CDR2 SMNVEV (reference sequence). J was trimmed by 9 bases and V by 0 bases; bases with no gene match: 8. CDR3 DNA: TGTGCCAGCAGTTTATCTTACGACAGGGTTGGCACCATATATTTT. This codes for CASSLSYDRVGTIYF.

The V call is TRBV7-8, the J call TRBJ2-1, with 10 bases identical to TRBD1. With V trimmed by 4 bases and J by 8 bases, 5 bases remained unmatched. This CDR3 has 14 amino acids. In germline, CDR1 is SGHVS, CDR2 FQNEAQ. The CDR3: CASSSGQGIDEQFF. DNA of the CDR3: TGTGCCAGCAGCTCGGGACAGGGGATAGATGAGCAGTTCTTC. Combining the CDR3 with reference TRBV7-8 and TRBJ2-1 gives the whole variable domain GAGVSQSPRYKVAKRGQDVALRCDPISGHVSLFWYQQALGQGPEFLTYFQNEAQLDKSGLPSDRFFAERPEGSVSTLKIQRTQQEDSAVYLCASSSGQGIDEQFFGPGTRLTVL.

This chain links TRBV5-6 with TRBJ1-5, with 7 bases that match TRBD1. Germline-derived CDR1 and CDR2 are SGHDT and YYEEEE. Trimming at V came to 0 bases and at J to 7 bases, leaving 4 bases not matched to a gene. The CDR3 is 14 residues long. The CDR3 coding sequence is TGTGCCAGCAGCTTGGGGACAGGCGGACAGCCCCAGCATTTT. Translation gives CASSLGTGGQPQHF.

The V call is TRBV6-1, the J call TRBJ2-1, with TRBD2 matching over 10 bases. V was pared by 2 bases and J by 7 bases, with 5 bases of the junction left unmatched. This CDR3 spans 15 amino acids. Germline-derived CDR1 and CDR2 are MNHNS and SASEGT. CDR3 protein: CASSESASGSNEQFF. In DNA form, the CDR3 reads TGTGCCAGCAGTGAAAGCGCTAGCGGGAGTAATGAGCAGTTCTTC.